This T cell receptor (beta chain) was sequenced during a study of blood T cell repertoires in COVID-19. Whole-study context: Collection of acute and convalescent COVID-19 samples took place in the United States, Italy and Spain.

Per the original data handling: Estimation of nucleated cell counts was performed using reference gene primer amplification. Generated by immunoSEQ multiplex PCR, the TCRdb table keeps only in-frame clones and is missing some. V and J calls plus clone size are reproduced from that table; the DNA served to infer D and trimming. Among roughly 310,000 clones listed, roughly 90% were seen once. The CDR3 has 14 amino acids. V gave up 1 base and J gave up 6 bases, with 10 bases separating them. Germline CDR1 LGHDT, CDR2 YNNKEL (reference sequence). The Seattle site enrolled patients during active infection and followed them longitudinally.

This clonotype was sampled from a woman aged 30 to 39 with COVID-19, enrolled during active disease. The V and J genes are TRBV3-1 (or the pseudogene TRBV3-2) and TRBJ1-5; D uncertain. The source material was peripheral blood. The DNA of the CDR3 is TGTGCCAGCAGCCAAGCCAGCCGGGGTCAGCCCCAGCATTTT. This translates into CASSQASRGQPQHF.